The TCR beta chain described here comes from a study of PD-L1 blockade in urothelial cancer. Repertoires were generated with immunoSEQ multiplex PCR, while TCRdb's copy carries only in-frame clones and drops some. The data contain about 120,000 clones, roughly 91% of them seen just once; the ten biggest clones take up under 2%. Time point here: peripheral blood 6 weeks after treatment start. The CDR3 contains 15 residues. The germline V gene encodes CDR1 ENHRY and CDR2 SYGVKD. V shed 6 bases and J 4 bases; nucleotides not matched to a gene: 9. The sequence derives from a man aged 55 to 70 with urothelial cancer. The V and J genes are TRBV10-3 and TRBJ1-3, with 7 bases aligning to TRBD1. This material consisted of PBMCs, taken around atezolizumab (anti-PD-L1) treatment. The CDR3 DNA reads TGTGCCATCAGGGACCCGACAGGGAAGGGAAACACCATATATTTT. This translates into CAIRDPTGKGNTIYF.